The 17 T cell receptor beta chains reported below all come from one sample, sequenced in a study of molecular identifiers for immune sequencing clone quantification. TCRdb reanalysed the PCR reads using MiXCR and keeps one entry per CDR3 protein. This repertoire shows 55,000 to 75,000 distinct CDR3 sequences, roughly 18% found once; its top ten account for less than 2%. The specimen sequenced was naive CD8+ T cells from blood, with Jurkat cell RNA spiked in. The subset denotes: FACS-sorted CD8+CD4-CCR7+CD45RA+ naive T cells. The origin of the receptors is a human donor in good health. Some libraries in this study had Jurkat cell RNA spiked in.

There are many counts of this clonotype. This chain links TRBV27 with TRBJ2-7; D is possibly TRBD1 or TRBD2 (5 bases each). The length of the CDR3 is 13 residues. The ends were cut back, 6 bases at V and 4 bases at J, with 13 bases in the middle. In germline, CDR1 is MNHEY, CDR2 SMNVEV (reference sequence). The CDR3 loop is CASRPGTGYEQYF. The CDR3 nucleotides are TGTGCCAGCAGACCCGGGACGGGGTACGAGCAGTACTTC.

A note on this clonotype: It may be a read error: a sequence one base away is much more abundant. The chain employs TRBV7-3 and TRBJ2-7; 9 nucleotides line up with TRBD2. The germline gives CDR1 SGHTA, CDR2 FQGTGA. There are 14 residues in the CDR3. The J segment lost 2 bases and the V segment lost 8 bases, leaving 7 bases of the junction unmatched. CDR3 sequence (DNA): TGTGCCAGCGGCTCCGGGACTAGCCCCTACGAGCAGTACTTC. Residues: CASGSGTSPYEQYF. The full variable domain, its missing parts supplied by reference TRBV7-3 and TRBJ2-7, is GAGVSQTPSNKVTEKGKYVELRCDPISGHTALYWYRQSLGQGPEFLIYFQGTGAADDSGLPNDRFFAVRPEGSVSTLKIQRTERGDSAVYLCASGSGTSPYEQYFGPGTRLTVT.

The chain carries TRBV27 and TRBJ1-1; the D gene is possibly TRBD1 (6 bases). The V gene lost 6 bases and the J gene lost 2 bases, with 19 bases spanning the gap. This CDR3 comprises 16 residues. Germline V lookup: CDR1 MNHEY, CDR2 SMNVEV (reference sequence). The CDR3 nucleotides read TGTGCCAGCAGGCTAACACAGGGTTTGGGAAACACTGAAGCTTTCTTT. Translating it yields CASRLTQGLGNTEAFF.

This clonotype has a count of ten or more. J is TRBJ2-3 and V is TRBV6-1; D uncertain. Per the germline V gene, CDR1 is MNHNS and CDR2 is SASEGT. The CDR3 runs to 12 residues. The ends were cut back, 6 bases at V and 5 bases at J, with 9 bases in the middle. The CDR3 DNA sequence: TGTGCCAGCAGCGCCTACATAGATACGCAGTATTTT. Amino acid sequence: CASSAYIDTQYF.

This clonotype appeared a few times. The chain is built from TRBV7-2 and TRBJ1-1; D gene ambiguous. The ends were cut back, 4 bases at V and 7 bases at J, with 7 bases in the middle. The germline gives CDR1 SGHTA, CDR2 FQGNSA. The CDR3 is made up of 11 amino acids. The CDR3 DNA follows: TGTGCCAGCAGCTACGGGATTGAAGCTTTCTTT. Its protein is CASSYGIEAFF.

This clonotype was found many times. The chain's CDR3 is CASSSTPTPNYGYTF. CDR3 nucleotide sequence: TGTGCCAGCAGCTCTACCCCTACACCCAACTATGGCTACACCTTC. The genes are TRBV11-2 and TRBJ1-2; no definite D call. The CDR3 runs to 15 residues. Germline V gives CDR1 SGHAT, CDR2 FQNNGV. V was pared by 4 bases and J by 2 bases, with 14 bases between.

This clonotype turned up a few times. This sequence joins TRBV12-3 or TRBV12-4 and TRBJ1-1; 9 nucleotides align to TRBD1. CDR3 length: 14 amino acids. J was trimmed by 4 bases and V by 4 bases; bases with no gene match: 4. CDR3 sequence reads: CASSSRQGGTEAFF. DNA for the CDR3: TGTGCCAGCAGTTCAAGACAGGGGGGCACTGAAGCTTTCTTT.

Points on this clonotype: A much larger clone differs from this one at a single base, so this may be a read error. V usage is TRBV9 and J usage is TRBJ1-1; a possible D gene is TRBD1 (6 bases). Germline CDR1 and CDR2: SGDLS and YYNGEE. CDR3 length: 15 residues. The chain's CDR3 is CAISVAQGLNTEAFF. CDR3 nucleotides: TGTGCCATCAGCGTAGCTCAGGGGTTGAACACTGAAGCTTTCTTT. The full variable domain, completed using reference TRBV9 and TRBJ1-1, is DSGVTQTPKHLITATGQRVTLRCSPRSGDLSVYWYQQSLDQGLQFLIQYYNGEERAKGNILERFSAQQFPDLHSELNLSSLELGDSALYFCAISVAQGLNTEAFFGQGTRLTVV.

Many counts were recorded for this clonotype. The chain employs TRBV27 and TRBJ2-7; D is perhaps TRBD1 or TRBD2 (5 bases each). CDR1 MNHEY and CDR2 SMNVEV come from the germline V gene (reference sequence). The V and J ends lost 5 bases and 7 bases respectively, with 24 bases between them. CDR3 length: 16 amino acids. The CDR3 bases are TGTGCCAGCAGTCCCTCAGAAGGGGAGAGAACGACGGAGCAGTACTTC. Translated: CASSPSEGERTTEQYF.

Many counts were recorded for this clonotype. The chain carries TRBV4-3 and TRBJ1-5; D is uncertain. Germline CDR1 and CDR2: LGHNA and YSLEER. Trimming cost V 3 bases and J 0 bases, with 9 bases left between them. The CDR3 length is 15 residues. The CDR3 is CASSQVLGSNQPQHF. CDR3 DNA sequence: TGCGCCAGCAGCCAGGTTTTAGGTAGCAATCAGCCCCAGCATTTT.

This clonotype was detected only a few times. V and J are TRBV5-3 and TRBJ2-1; 10 nucleotides match TRBD1. TRBV5-3 is identified as an open reading frame with a role that is uncertain. This CDR3 is built from 15 residues. Trimming cost V 8 bases and J 5 bases; bases outside gene matches: 10. The CDR3 DNA reads TGTGCCAGCAGCAACCCCGGGACAGGGGACAATGAGCAGTTCTTC. Translating gives CASSNPGTGDNEQFF.

The chain combines TRBV10-1 with TRBJ2-1; 10 bases match TRBD2. V dropped 10 bases and J dropped 5; count of bases not matched to a gene: 14. Germline assignment: CDR1 WNHNN and CDR2 SYGVQD (reference sequence). CDR3 length: 16 amino acids. The CDR3 nucleotides read TGCGCCACCGGGACTAGCGTCGCGTTTAAGAACAATGAGCAGTTCTTC. As protein: CATGTSVAFKNNEQFF.

In its sample, this clonotype was seen many times. The chain is built from TRBV9 and TRBJ2-1, with TRBD2 identical over 13 bases. The V gene end was trimmed by 4 bases and the J gene end by 5 bases; junction bases not matched to a gene: 12. The germline V gene has CDR1 SGDLS and CDR2 YYNGEE. This CDR3 spans 18 amino acids. The CDR3 region is CASSTRTSGSLRDNEQFF. CDR3 DNA sequence: TGTGCCAGCAGCACACGGACTAGCGGGAGTCTACGTGACAATGAGCAGTTCTTC.

This clonotype was seen ten or more times. The CDR3 region has the DNA TGTGCCAGCAGTTACGGGCCGGAAAACCCCCAAGAGACCCAGTACTTC. Translated: CASSYGPENPQETQYF. J is TRBJ2-5 and V is TRBV6-5, with D unresolved. In germline, CDR1 is MNHEY, CDR2 SVGAGI. There are 16 residues in the CDR3. Trimming stripped 2 bases from V and 1 base from J, with 14 bases between.

This clonotype appeared many times. The rearrangement links TRBV19 to TRBJ1-2; D is possibly TRBD1 (5 bases). The CDR3 consists of 15 residues. Between the trimmed V and J ends, which lost 10 bases and 4 bases, there was a span of 22 bases. CDR1 LNHDA and CDR2 SQIVND come from the germline V gene (reference sequence). The CDR3 sequence is CATNLIAGVPYGYTF. The CDR3 region has the DNA TGTGCCACCAACCTAATTGCGGGGGTCCCCTATGGCTACACCTTC.

This clonotype was seen repeatedly, ten times or more. The chain is built from TRBV5-8 and TRBJ2-3; maybe TRBD1 (6 bases). V was pared by 4 bases and J by 3 bases, with 18 bases between. The CDR3 runs 16 residues. CDR1 is SGHTS, CDR2 YDEGEE, per germline. The CDR3 coding sequence is TGTGCCAGCAGCCGCGACGCATCAGGGGTAACAGATACGCAGTATTTT. It yields the protein CASSRDASGVTDTQYF.

In this sample, this clonotype turned up many times. The chain links TRBV29-1 to TRBJ1-4; D gene uncertain. V lost 4 bases, J lost 0 bases, and 6 bases lay in between. This CDR3 has 13 residues. Germline V lookup: CDR1 SQVTM, CDR2 ANQGSEA. CDR3 coding DNA: TGCAGCGTTGCCACCTCAACTAATGAAAAACTGTTTTTT. Protein: CSVATSTNEKLFF. The variable domain in full, completed from reference TRBV29-1 and TRBJ1-4, reads SAVISQKPSRDICQRGTSLTIQCQVDSQVTMMFWYRQQPGQSLTLIATANQGSEATYESGFVIDKFPISRPNLTFSTLTVSNMSPEDSSIYLCSVATSTNEKLFFGSGTQLSVL.